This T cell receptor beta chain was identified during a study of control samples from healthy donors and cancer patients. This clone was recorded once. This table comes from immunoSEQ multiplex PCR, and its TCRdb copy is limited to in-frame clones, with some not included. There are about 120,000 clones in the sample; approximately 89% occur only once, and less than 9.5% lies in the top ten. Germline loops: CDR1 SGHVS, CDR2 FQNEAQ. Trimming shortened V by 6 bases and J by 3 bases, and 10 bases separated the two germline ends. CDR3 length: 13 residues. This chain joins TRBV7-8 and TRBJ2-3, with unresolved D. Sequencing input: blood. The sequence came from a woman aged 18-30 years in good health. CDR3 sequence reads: CASRSSLTDTQYF. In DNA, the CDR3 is TGTGCCAGCAGATCAAGCCTGACAGATACGCAGTATTTT.